These 4 T cell receptor beta chains were sequenced from one sample in a study of T cell changes during pregnancy in multiple sclerosis. Repertoires were generated with immunoSEQ multiplex PCR, while TCRdb's copy carries only in-frame clones and drops some. The sample lists approximately 96,000 clones, about 90% seen once, with approximately 2% in the top ten. The sequencing here drew on peripheral blood, taken after pregnancy. The receptors come from a female donor in good health, enrolled as a control in a pregnancy study.

V and J are TRBV4-1 and TRBJ1-2; 8 bases are a match to TRBD1. This CDR3 is built from 15 residues. Losses at the gene ends were 3 bases for V and 0 bases for J; bases not matched to a gene: 3. Germline loops: CDR1 MGHRA, CDR2 YSYEKL. The CDR3 bases are TGCGCCAGCAGCCAGGTGGACAGGGCTAACTATGGCTACACCTTC. Translating gives CASSQVDRANYGYTF.

CDR3 amino acids: CASSRSDEQYF. Here the CDR3 DNA reads TGTGCCAGCTCACGGAGTGACGAGCAGTACTTC. V gene TRBV18 combines with J gene TRBJ2-7, with D unresolved. The CDR3 sequence is 11 residues long. The V end lost 4 bases, the J end lost 5 bases, and 6 bases lay between the germline ends. The germline CDR1 and CDR2 sequences are KGHSH and LQKENI.

This chain joins TRBV11-3 and TRBJ2-2; 8 bases fit TRBD2. V lost 1 base, J lost 6 bases, and 4 bases stayed unmatched. The CDR3 length is 15 residues. The germline V gene has CDR1 SGHNT and CDR2 YENEEA. This chain's CDR3 is CASSLVSGSPGELFF. CDR3 bases: TGTGCCAGCAGCTTAGTCAGCGGGAGCCCCGGGGAGCTGTTTTTT.

In DNA form, the CDR3 reads TGTGCCAGCAGCTTTAGCCCGAGCTCCTACGAGCAGTACTTC. This encodes CASSFSPSSYEQYF. The chain is built from TRBV5-6 and TRBJ2-7, with D unclear. Germline-derived CDR1 and CDR2 are SGHDT and YYEEEE. The CDR3 runs to 14 residues. V dropped 2 bases and J dropped 0 bases, with 9 bases sitting between them.